Sequencing of this T cell receptor (beta chain) was carried out in a study of shared clonotypes between healthy human individuals. Points from the study as a whole: For naive CD4 cells, around 5% of clonotypes were shared across a handful of donors.

The CDR3 is 14 amino acids. Germline CDR1 and CDR2: GTSNPN and SVGIG (reference sequence). The junction had 6 bases not matched to a gene; V was cut back by 5 bases and J by 3 bases. Worth noting for this clone: Its antigen is not identified. The sample holds other DNA sequences that translate to the same CDR3.

Libraries were prepared by immunoSEQ multiplex PCR; TCRdb keeps only in-frame clonotypes and omits some of them. The table lists about 360,000 clones, roughly 80% of them singletons. The chain joins TRBV30 to TRBJ2-7; TRBD2 agrees at 11 bases. The specimen sequenced was memory CD4+ T cells sorted from blood. Described subset: CD45RA-negative fraction. This receptor was identified in a man aged 25 to 40 in good health. CDR3 bases: TGTGCCTGGGCCGGGACTAGCGGTTACTACGAGCAGTACTTC. Amino acid sequence: CAWAGTSGYYEQYF.